The 5 T cell receptor beta chains below come from one sample, sequenced in a study of OX40 agonist ivuxolimab in advanced cancers. Only in-frame clones appear in the TCRdb table, and some are missing; sequencing was by immunoSEQ multiplex PCR. The sample holds roughly 40,000 clones, over 75% seen once. The source material was CD4+ or CD8+ T cells sorted from blood, sampled in a trial of the OX40 agonist ivuxolimab. These TCRs come from an adult with an advanced solid tumor such as melanoma, head and neck, liver or kidney cancer.

The gene calls are TRBV7-8 and TRBJ2-1; the D is unclear. Germline CDR1 SGHVS, CDR2 FQNEAQ. This CDR3 region has 16 residues. The V gene lost 3 bases and the J gene lost 2 bases, with 14 bases spanning the gap. The CDR3 nucleotides read TGTGCCAGCAGCTTGCAAAATAGCCTGGCCTACAATGAGCAGTTCTTC. It is translated as CASSLQNSLAYNEQFF.

The table lists this clone with a count of one. The V call is TRBV18, the J call TRBJ2-2, with 7 nucleotides matching TRBD1. Looked up from germline, CDR1 is KGHSH and CDR2 is LQKENI. V dropped 6 bases and J dropped 13; count of bases not matched to a gene: 14. The CDR3 extends over 14 amino acids. The CDR3 sequence: CASSIDRAPSWLFF. For the CDR3, the DNA is TGTGCCAGCTCTATAGACAGGGCTCCTTCGTGGCTGTTTTTT.

The chain uses TRBV2 and TRBJ2-7; 7 bases map to TRBD1. The germline CDR1 and CDR2 sequences are SNHLY and FYNNEI. V was pared by 8 bases and J by 5 bases, with 6 bases of the junction left unmatched. The CDR3 runs to 12 residues. The CDR3 here is CASEDRADEQYF. CDR3 nucleotides: TGTGCCAGCGAAGACAGGGCAGACGAGCAGTACTTC.

With respect to this clone: Other DNA sequences within the sample encode an identical CDR3. The chain employs TRBV19 and TRBJ2-1, with 7 bases matching TRBD1. The CDR3 is made up of 14 amino acids. Trimming cost V 5 bases and J 4 bases; bases outside gene matches: 5. Germline CDR1 is LNHDA and CDR2 is SQIVND (reference sequence). The CDR3 sequence: CASSRTGQYNEQFF. Written as DNA, the CDR3 is TGTGCCAGTAGTCGGACAGGTCAATACAATGAGCAGTTCTTC.

The genes are TRBV28 and TRBJ1-4; D remains unclear. Germline CDR1 reads MDHEN; CDR2 reads SYDVKM. The CDR3 loop spans 15 amino acids. V shed 2 bases and J shed 0 bases, with 7 bases lying between them. The CDR3 bases are TGTGCCAGCAGTTTACTGAGTGCAACTAATGAAAAACTGTTTTTT. Protein product: CASSLLSATNEKLFF.